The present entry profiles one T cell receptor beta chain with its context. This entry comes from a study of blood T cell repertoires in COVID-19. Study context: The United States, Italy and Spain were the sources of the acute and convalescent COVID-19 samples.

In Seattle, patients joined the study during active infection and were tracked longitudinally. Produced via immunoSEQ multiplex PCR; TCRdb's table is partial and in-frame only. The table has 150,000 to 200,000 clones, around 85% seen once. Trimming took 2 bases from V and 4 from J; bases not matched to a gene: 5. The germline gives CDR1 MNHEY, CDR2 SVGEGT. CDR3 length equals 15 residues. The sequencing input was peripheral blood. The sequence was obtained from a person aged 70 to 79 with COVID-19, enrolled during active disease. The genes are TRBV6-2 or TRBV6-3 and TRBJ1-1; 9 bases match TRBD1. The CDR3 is CASSYPGQGSTEAFF. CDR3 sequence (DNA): TGTGCCAGCAGTTACCCCGGACAGGGGAGCACTGAAGCTTTCTTT.